The 2 T cell receptor beta chains below were found in one sample sequenced in a study of vaccination and CD4 T cells after COVID-19. Antigens for these TCRs are unknown. Stated treatment: approximately nine-day PBMC culture with coronavirus spike peptide pools or control peptides (ViraFEST assay). Once obtained from cultured CD4+ T cells, the DNA was sequenced using the Oncomine TCR Beta short-read assay. TCRdb reanalysed the PCR reads using MiXCR and keeps one entry per CDR3 protein. The table shows some 20,000 distinct CDR3 sequences, with approximately 26% occurring only once. Sequencing was carried out using cultured CD4+ T cells from blood. The receptor source for this set is a human donor with COVID-19.

The V call is TRBV19, the J call TRBJ1-1; TRBD1 matches 7 bases. The CDR3 has 13 residues. After removal of 4 bases from V and 6 bases from J, the junction contained 5 bases not matched to a gene. Germline V gene lookup returns CDR1 LNHDA and CDR2 SQIVND (reference sequence). This chain's CDR3 is CASSTTGRSEAFF. The CDR3 DNA reads as TGTGCCAGTAGTACGACAGGGCGCTCTGAAGCTTTCTTT.

As DNA, the CDR3 is TGCAGTGCTCTTGGCCAGGACTATGGCTACACCTTC. Amino acid sequence: CSALGQDYGYTF. The chain carries TRBV20-1 and TRBJ1-2; D ambiguous. V dropped 5 bases and J dropped 3 bases, with 10 bases sitting between them. The germline gives CDR1 DFQATT, CDR2 SNEGSKA (reference sequence). The CDR3 consists of 12 residues.